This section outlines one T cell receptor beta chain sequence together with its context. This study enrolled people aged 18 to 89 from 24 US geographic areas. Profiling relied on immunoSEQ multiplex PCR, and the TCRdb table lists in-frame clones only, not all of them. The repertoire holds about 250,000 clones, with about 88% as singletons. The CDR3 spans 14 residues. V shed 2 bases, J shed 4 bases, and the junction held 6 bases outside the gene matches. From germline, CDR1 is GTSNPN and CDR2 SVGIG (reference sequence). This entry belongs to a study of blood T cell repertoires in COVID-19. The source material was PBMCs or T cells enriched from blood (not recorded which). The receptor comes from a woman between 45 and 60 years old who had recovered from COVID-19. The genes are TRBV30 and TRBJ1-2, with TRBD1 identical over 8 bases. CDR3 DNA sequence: TGTGCCTGGAGTACGACAGGGGAGAGCTATGGCTACACCTTC. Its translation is CAWSTTGESYGYTF.